A selection of T cell receptor beta chains follows, all from one sample in a study of blood T cell repertoires in COVID-19. This table comes from immunoSEQ multiplex PCR, and its TCRdb copy is limited to in-frame clones, with some not included. Among 160,000 or so clones listed, over 75% were seen once. The sequencing input was peripheral blood. The receptor set was obtained from a man in his sixties or seventies who had recovered from COVID-19. Both conserved end residues are part of each CDR3. The D gene is left open where the match is weak. Clone sizes are given selectively: once, few, many, or a class where the clone is expanded.

v_call	d_call	j_call	clone_size	cdr3_nt	cdr3_aa
TRBV4-1	TRBD1	TRBJ2-7	-	TGCGCCAGCAGCCAAGTTGGGACAGGCAACGAGCAGTACTTC	CASSQVGTGNEQYF
TRBV28	-	TRBJ1-1	few	TGTGCCAGCACCCACGCCGGGAACACTGAAGCTTTCTTT	CASTHAGNTEAFF
TRBV14	TRBD1	TRBJ1-2	-	TGTGCCAGCAGCCAGGGGACAGTCTATGGCTACACCTTC	CASSQGTVYGYTF
TRBV7-9	TRBD2	TRBJ2-2	-	TGTGCCAGCAGCTCGCCCGGGACTAGCGGGCGTTCGAACACCGGGGAGCTGTTTTTT	CASSSPGTSGRSNTGELFF
TRBV20-1	TRBD1	TRBJ2-7	-	TGCAGTGCTAGTATCCAGGGGGCGATCTACGAGCAGTACTTC	CSASIQGAIYEQYF
TRBV15	-	TRBJ2-7	-	TGTGCCACCAGCAGAGGTAGAACGTGGGAGAACTACGAGCAGTACTTC	CATSRGRTWENYEQYF
TRBV11-2	-	TRBJ1-5	-	TGTGCCAGCAGCCCTACCCAGGGTCAGCCCCAGCATTTT	CASSPTQGQPQHF
TRBV2	-	TRBJ2-7	-	TGTGCCAGCAGTGAGAACTACGGCGAGCAGTACTTC	CASSENYGEQYF
TRBV28	-	TRBJ2-7	-	TGTGCCAGCAGCAGAAGGGGGTACGAGCAGTACTTC	CASSRRGYEQYF
TRBV7-2	-	TRBJ2-5	-	TGTGCCAGCAGACGGCAAGAGACCCAGTACTTC	CASRRQETQYF
TRBV5-1	TRBD1	TRBJ2-5	-	TGCGCCAGCAGCTTGGGGGACAGGGAAGAGACCCAGTACTTC	CASSLGDREETQYF
TRBV6-5	TRBD2	TRBJ2-7	-	TGTGCCAGCAGTTACTCGACTAGCGGAGCCTACGAGCAGTACTTC	CASSYSTSGAYEQYF
TRBV11-3	-	TRBJ1-2	-	TGTGCCAGCAGCGACGCCGGGTTCGGCTACACCTTC	CASSDAGFGYTF
TRBV24-1	TRBD2	TRBJ2-7	once	TGTGCCACCAGTGATGGGACTAGCGGCAACCTTTACGAGCAGTACTTC	CATSDGTSGNLYEQYF
TRBV7-2	TRBD1	TRBJ2-7	-	TGTGCCAGCAGCCCACGGACAGGGCTTGGAAACGAGCAGTACTTC	CASSPRTGLGNEQYF
TRBV7-2	TRBD2	TRBJ2-1	-	TGTGCCAGCAGCCTCTGGACTAGCGGGAGGATCCATGAGCAGTTCTTC	CASSLWTSGRIHEQFF
TRBV5-4	-	TRBJ2-3	few	TGTGCCAGCAGCGAAGCTAGCACGGGAGATACGCAGTATTTT	CASSEASTGDTQYF
TRBV24-1	TRBD2	TRBJ2-1	-	TGTGCCACCAGTGATACCCGGGGGGACCCCAATGAGCAGTTCTTC	CATSDTRGDPNEQFF
TRBV28	-	TRBJ2-5	-	TGTGCCAGCATAGGCCCGGGACACCTCCGGCGAGAGACCCAGTACTTC	CASIGPGHLRRETQYF
TRBV7-9	-	TRBJ1-4	few	TGTGCCAGCAGCTTAGCAGCAGGGTGGGAAAAACTGTTTTTT	CASSLAAGWEKLFF
TRBV6-5	TRBD2	TRBJ2-7	-	TGTGCCTCCGCCCTGCGGGAGCAACAAGAGCAGTACTTC	CASALREQQEQYF
TRBV6-2/TRBV6-3	-	TRBJ2-7	-	TGTGCCAGCAGCCTGAGGCGAGCGGGCTCCTACGAGCAGTACTTC	CASSLRRAGSYEQYF
TRBV19	TRBD1	TRBJ1-5	once	TGTGCCAGTAGTACCTGGTTGGGGAGACAGGGCCCCCATTATAGCAATCAGCCCCAGCATTTT	CASSTWLGRQGPHYSNQPQHF
TRBV3-1/TRBV3-2	-	TRBJ1-2	once	TGTGCCAGCAGCCAATTCTCCCTTCCCTATGGCTACACCTTC	CASSQFSLPYGYTF
TRBV19	-	TRBJ2-2	-	TGTGCCAGTAAGTCGGGAGTATACACCGGGGAGCTGTTTTTT	CASKSGVYTGELFF
TRBV27	TRBD2	TRBJ2-1	-	TGTGCCAGCAGCTCCCGGGTAGCGGGATACTACAATGAGCAGTTCTTC	CASSSRVAGYYNEQFF
TRBV7-3	TRBD2	TRBJ2-2	few	TGTGCCAGCAGCCCTGGCGGGGGCACCGGGGAGCTGTTTTTT	CASSPGGGTGELFF
TRBV7-2	-	TRBJ1-2	-	TGTGCCAGCAGCCCCCACTCGGGCCACGAAGGAGGGGGCTACACCTTC	CASSPHSGHEGGGYTF
TRBV27	-	TRBJ1-5	-	TGTGCCAGCAGTCTGTCCATTCCATATTCCTCACTTCCTTGGCAGCCCCAGCATTTT	CASSLSIPYSSLPWQPQHF
TRBV28	TRBD1	TRBJ2-2	-	TGTGCCAGCAGTTTAGTTACAGGGGCGGACACCGGGGAGCTGTTTTTT	CASSLVTGADTGELFF
TRBV7-2	-	TRBJ2-7	-	TGTGCCAGCAGCTACCTAGGGAGCTCCTACGAGCAGTACTTC	CASSYLGSSYEQYF
TRBV6-1	-	TRBJ1-6	-	TGTGCCAGCAGTGCGCCGGAGACAGGTGGTTATAATTCACCCCTCCACTTT	CASSAPETGGYNSPLHF
TRBV11-2	TRBD2	TRBJ2-7	-	TGTGCCAGCAGCTCGGGACTAGCGGGAGTCGAGCAGTACTTC	CASSSGLAGVEQYF
TRBV4-1	TRBD2	TRBJ2-7	once	TGCGCCAGCAGCCAAGGGCTAGCGGACCTCTACGAGCAGTACTTC	CASSQGLADLYEQYF
TRBV5-1	-	TRBJ2-7	-	TGCGCCAGCAGCTTGGACAGGCCGTCCTACGAGCAGTACTTC	CASSLDRPSYEQYF
TRBV2	TRBD1	TRBJ1-1	once	TGTGCCAGCAGCCTGACAGGGAGGAACACTGAAGCTTTCTTT	CASSLTGRNTEAFF
TRBV5-6	-	TRBJ1-4	once	TGTGCCAGCAGCTTTGCCCCCGGGACTCGGCAAAAACTGTTTTTT	CASSFAPGTRQKLFF
TRBV3-1/TRBV3-2	-	TRBJ1-1	-	TGTGCCAGCACCCCGCGGGGGAACACTGAAGCTTTCTTT	CASTPRGNTEAFF
TRBV19	-	TRBJ2-2	-	TGTGCCAGTAGTATTGACAGGCGGGCGAACACCGGGGAGCTGTTTTTT	CASSIDRRANTGELFF
TRBV12-3/TRBV12-4	-	TRBJ1-1	-	TGTGCCAGCAGTCCCCAGACAGCTCTTGAAGCTTTCTTT	CASSPQTALEAFF
TRBV15	-	TRBJ2-1	-	TGTGCCACCAGCAGAGATCTGTTTGAGCAGTTCTTC	CATSRDLFEQFF
TRBV2	TRBD2	TRBJ2-5	-	TGTGCCAGCAGTTGGGCGGGAGTCGAAGAGACCCAGTACTTC	CASSWAGVEETQYF
TRBV11-3	-	TRBJ2-1	few	TGTGCCAGCAGCTCACAGACGACCAACAATGAGCAGTTCTTC	CASSSQTTNNEQFF
TRBV5-1	TRBD2	TRBJ2-1	once	TGCGCCAGCAGCTTGATTAGCGGGAACTACAATGAGCAGTTCTTC	CASSLISGNYNEQFF